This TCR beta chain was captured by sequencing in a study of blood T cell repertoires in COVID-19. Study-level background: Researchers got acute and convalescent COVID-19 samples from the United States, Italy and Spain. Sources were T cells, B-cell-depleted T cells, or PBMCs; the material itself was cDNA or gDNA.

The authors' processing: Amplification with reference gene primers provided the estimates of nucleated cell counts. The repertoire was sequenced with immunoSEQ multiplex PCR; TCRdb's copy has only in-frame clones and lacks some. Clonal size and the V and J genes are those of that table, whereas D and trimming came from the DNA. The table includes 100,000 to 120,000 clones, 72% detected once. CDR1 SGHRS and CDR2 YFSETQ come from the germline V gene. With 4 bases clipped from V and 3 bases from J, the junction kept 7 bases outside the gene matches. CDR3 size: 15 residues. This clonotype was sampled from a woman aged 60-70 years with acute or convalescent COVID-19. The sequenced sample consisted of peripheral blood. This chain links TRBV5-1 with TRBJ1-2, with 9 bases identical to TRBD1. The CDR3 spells CASSAGQGSYYGYTF. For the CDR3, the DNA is TGCGCCAGCAGCGCGGGACAGGGTTCCTACTATGGCTACACCTTC.